Listed below are T cell receptor beta chains from one sample, sequenced in a study of regulatory T cells in long-lasting Graves disease. Using its own MiXCR run on the multiplex PCR reads, TCRdb lists one record per CDR3 protein. In the table there are hundreds of thousands of distinct CDR3 sequences, approximately 13% of which are singletons. The data were also submitted as part of a second study, on T cells in Graves' hyperthyroidism and ophthalmopathy.

This specimen was peripheral blood mononuclear cells (PBMCs), taken at new diagnosis, from a patient treated with antithyroid drugs. The origin of the receptors is a man younger than 40 with Graves disease. Both conserved end residues are part of each CDR3. D genes are given only for firm matches. Some rows have no size entry. The others give once, few or many, or a class for an expanded clone.

V gene,D gene,J gene,clone size,CDR3 DNA,CDR3 protein
TRBV5-5,-,TRBJ2-3,few,TGTGCCAGCAGCTTTCTGAGGGGGAGTGAGGCAGATACGCAGTATTTT,CASSFLRGSEADTQYF
TRBV7-2,-,TRBJ2-7,many,TGTGCCAGCAGCCCCTCTGGCCCACGATTCTACGAGCAGTACTTC,CASSPSGPRFYEQYF
TRBV10-3,TRBD2,TRBJ2-2,few,TGTGCCATCGGAGCGGGAGGGGGGGACACCGGGGAGCTGTTTTTT,CAIGAGGGDTGELFF
TRBV30,TRBD2,TRBJ2-1,few,TGTGCCTGGAGACCGGGACTACGCAATGAGCAGTTCTTC,CAWRPGLRNEQFF
TRBV28,-,TRBJ2-5,many,TGTGCCAGCAGTTTATTACTCACGTACCAAGAGACCCAGTACTTC,CASSLLLTYQETQYF
TRBV7-3,-,TRBJ2-3,few,TGTGCCAGCAGCTCAGTGTCGACTCCGACCCAGTATTTT,CASSSVSTPTQYF
TRBV19,-,TRBJ1-6,-,TGTGCCAGTAGTACCAGGGCCAATTCACCCCTCCACTTT,CASSTRANSPLHF
TRBV5-1,-,TRBJ2-1,-,TGCGCCAGCAGCTTGGCCGGGCCAGGAGGTGAGCAGTTCTTC,CASSLAGPGGEQFF
TRBV28,-,TRBJ2-4,few,TGTGCCAGCACTAGGACACCAGCCAAAAACATTCAGTACTTC,CASTRTPAKNIQYF
TRBV10-3,TRBD1,TRBJ1-1,-,TGTGCCATCAGTGTAACAGGGGGGAACACTGAAGCTTTCTTT,CAISVTGGNTEAFF
TRBV12-3/TRBV12-4,-,TRBJ2-2,many,TGTGCCAGCAGTTTAGTGACAGGCCCGAAGTCCGGGGAGCTGTTTTTT,CASSLVTGPKSGELFF
TRBV6-2/TRBV6-3,-,TRBJ1-5,many,TGTGCCAGCAGTTACAATATGGGCAATCAGCCCCAGCATTTT,CASSYNMGNQPQHF
TRBV27,TRBD1,TRBJ2-5,-,TGTGCCAGCAGTTTAAGATACAGGGGCCAAGAGACCCAGTACTTC,CASSLRYRGQETQYF
TRBV5-1,-,TRBJ2-7,many,TGTGCCAGCAGCTTAGGCGGGAACTACGAGCAGTACTTC,CASSLGGNYEQYF
TRBV27,TRBD2,TRBJ2-3,many,TGTGCCAGCAGTTCCCGACTAGCGGGAGGAAGGAATACGCAGTATTTT,CASSSRLAGGRNTQYF
TRBV7-2,-,TRBJ1-2,-,TGTGCCAGCAGCTTAGGCACCCGAGGAGACGGCTACACCTTC,CASSLGTRGDGYTF
TRBV29-1,-,TRBJ2-4,many,TGCAGCGTTGAAGGGGAAGCCAAAAACATTCAGTACTTC,CSVEGEAKNIQYF
TRBV2,-,TRBJ2-3,-,TGTGCCAGCAGTGCGACGACCGGGGATACGCAGTATTTT,CASSATTGDTQYF
TRBV20-1,-,TRBJ2-7,many,TGCAGTGCTACCAAGGAGGCCGGCGGGTACGAGCAGTACTTC,CSATKEAGGYEQYF
TRBV7-9,-,TRBJ1-2,many,TGTGCCAGCAGCTCACTGACCTATGGCTACACCTTC,CASSSLTYGYTF
TRBV27,TRBD2,TRBJ2-7,-,TGTGCCAGCAGTTTCCCGCGGGAGAGATACGAGCAGTACTTC,CASSFPRERYEQYF
TRBV11-2,TRBD2,TRBJ2-7,many,TGTGCCAGCAGCCCCGGGACTAGCGGGTCCTACGAGCAGTACTTC,CASSPGTSGSYEQYF
TRBV7-2,TRBD2,TRBJ2-1,many,TGTGCCAGCAACGGGGGGACTATCAACAATGAGCAGTTCTTC,CASNGGTINNEQFF
TRBV28,TRBD2,TRBJ2-1,few,TGTGCCAGCAGTTTTCCGGGACTAGCGGAGGGCAGTAATGAGCAGTTCTTC,CASSFPGLAEGSNEQFF
TRBV6-5,TRBD2,TRBJ2-1,many,TGTGCCAGCAGTTACTTAGGACTAGCGGGATTGGGGAGCACCTACAATGAGCAGTTCTTC,CASSYLGLAGLGSTYNEQFF
TRBV6-2/TRBV6-3,TRBD2,TRBJ2-1,many,TGTGCCAGCAGCCCCTTAGCCAGCGGGGCATACAATGAGCAGTTCTTC,CASSPLASGAYNEQFF
TRBV19,-,TRBJ2-3,-,TGTGCCAGTAGTATGTTTCTTCGTCTCGCCACAGATACGCAGTGTTTT,CASSMFLRLATDTQCF
TRBV30,-,TRBJ1-6,many,TGTGCCTGGAGTGTAAGCAGGGAGTCACCCCTCCACTTT,CAWSVSRESPLHF
TRBV27,TRBD1,TRBJ1-4,many,TGTGCCAGCAGCAGAAGGGGGCAGGCGCTGGTGATGGGGAAACTGTTTTTT,CASSRRGQALVMGKLFF
TRBV27,TRBD1,TRBJ1-6,many,TGTGCCAGCACTGCAGACAGGGCCGTTAATTCACCCCTCCACTTT,CASTADRAVNSPLHF
TRBV20-1,-,TRBJ2-5,-,TGCAGTGCTAGAGACGGTAGAATAGAGACCCAGTACTTC,CSARDGRIETQYF
TRBV24-1,TRBD2,TRBJ2-7,many,TGTGCCACCAGTGACCGCTCAACTAGCGGGAGTTACGAGCAGTACTTC,CATSDRSTSGSYEQYF
TRBV6-1,-,TRBJ1-4,many,TGTGCCAGCAGTGGGGGACACATCCGAGGGGAAAAACTGTTTTTT,CASSGGHIRGEKLFF
TRBV3-1,-,TRBJ2-3,many,TGTGCCAGCAGCCAAGTCACAGATACGCAGTATTTT,CASSQVTDTQYF
TRBV2,-,TRBJ2-7,-,TGTGCCAGCAGTGACCGGGCGAGGTTCCGGTTCGAGCAGTACTTC,CASSDRARFRFEQYF
TRBV9,-,TRBJ2-6,-,TGTGCCAGCAGCGTAGCTGTCTCTGGGGCCAACGTCCTGACTTTC,CASSVAVSGANVLTF
TRBV3-1,-,TRBJ1-1,many,TGTGCCAGCAGCCAGCGTTGGGCAGCTTTCTTT,CASSQRWAAFF
TRBV29-1,TRBD1,TRBJ1-4,few,TGCAGCGTGGCGCCAGGGGGACGTGAAAAACTGTTTTTT,CSVAPGGREKLFF
TRBV5-1,-,TRBJ1-2,many,TGCGCCAGCAGCCCGGGAGCAAGGGATCCCTATGGCTACACCTTC,CASSPGARDPYGYTF
TRBV19,-,TRBJ2-7,few,TGTGCCAGTAGTATTAGGGGGGGAAGATACGAGCAGTACTTC,CASSIRGGRYEQYF
TRBV20-1,TRBD2,TRBJ2-3,-,TGCAGTGCTAGAGATAAGGGACTAGCGGGATGGGCAGATACGCAGTATTTT,CSARDKGLAGWADTQYF
TRBV18,TRBD1,TRBJ2-5,-,TGTGCCAGCTCACCGGCAGGGGGTCGGGAGACCCAGTACTTC,CASSPAGGRETQYF
TRBV19,-,TRBJ2-5,-,TGTGCCAGTAGTATTCGGGGGACGGAGACCCAGTACTTC,CASSIRGTETQYF
TRBV15,-,TRBJ2-5,-,TGTGCCACCAGCAGTCGACCCGAACCGCTCCAAGAGACCCAGTACTTC,CATSSRPEPLQETQYF
TRBV29-1,TRBD1,TRBJ2-5,-,TGCAGCGCCTCCGGGACAGGGCAAGAGACCCAGTACTTC,CSASGTGQETQYF
TRBV7-2,TRBD2,TRBJ2-1,many,TGTGCCAGCAGCTTAGGTAGCGGGAAGCTTAATGAGCAGTTCTTC,CASSLGSGKLNEQFF
TRBV7-2,TRBD2,TRBJ2-7,-,TGTGCCAGCAGCCCGAGCGGGAGGATCCCCTACGAGCAGTACTTC,CASSPSGRIPYEQYF
TRBV30,-,TRBJ2-5,many,TGTGCCTGGAGTGTATTTTGGGGAACCCAAGAGACCCAGTACTTC,CAWSVFWGTQETQYF
TRBV3-1,TRBD2,TRBJ2-5,-,TGTGCCAGCAGCCAAGATTATACGTCTAGCGGGGGACAAGAGACCCAGTACTTC,CASSQDYTSSGGQETQYF
TRBV6-1,TRBD1,TRBJ2-5,few,TGTGCCAGCAGGAGGACAGGGGGCCTCGAGACCCAGTACTTC,CASRRTGGLETQYF
TRBV12-3/TRBV12-4,-,TRBJ2-5,many,TGTGCCAGCAGCTTAAGCGGTTCGGGTGAGACCCAGTACTTC,CASSLSGSGETQYF
TRBV6-2/TRBV6-3,TRBD2,TRBJ2-4,-,TGTGCCAGCAGTTACTCAGCGGGGCGGGGAACCAAAAACATTCAGTACTTC,CASSYSAGRGTKNIQYF
TRBV27,TRBD1,TRBJ2-1,-,TGTGCCAGCAGACCGGGACAGGGTGCCTTCGAGCAGTTCTTC,CASRPGQGAFEQFF
TRBV29-1,-,TRBJ2-2,many,TGCAGCGTACAGGGAAGCACCGGGGAGCTGTTTTTT,CSVQGSTGELFF
TRBV20-1,TRBD2,TRBJ2-7,many,TGCAGTGCTAGAGCTGGACTAGCGGTTAACTACGAGCAGTACTTC,CSARAGLAVNYEQYF
TRBV6-9,-,TRBJ1-5,few,TGTGCCAGCAGTTACGGGCCCAATCAGCCCCAGCATTTT,CASSYGPNQPQHF
TRBV20-1,-,TRBJ2-7,many,TGCAGTGCTAGACCTCTGGTAGGGGGAATCGGGGAGCAGTACTTC,CSARPLVGGIGEQYF
TRBV20-1,-,TRBJ2-7,-,TGCAGTGCTGGCCGGGACTACGAGCAGTACTTC,CSAGRDYEQYF